These 10 T cell receptor beta chains were sequenced from one sample in a study of glioma-infiltrating T cells after dendritic cell vaccination. Time point in this sample: after dendritic cell vaccination, including at tumor progression/relapse. Sequencing used immunoSEQ multiplex PCR; TCRdb keeps in-frame clones, though not all of them. Among 90,000 to 140,000 clones, 90% were seen once, and the ten largest hold roughly 3%. Source: blood, taken after dendritic cell vaccination. Every receptor here comes from a human donor with glioblastoma.

J is TRBJ1-3 and V is TRBV25-1; D not resolved. The CDR3 is made up of 16 amino acids. Trimming took 6 bases from V and 2 from J, leaving 17 bases between them. From germline, CDR1 is MGHDK and CDR2 SYGVNS. The CDR3 DNA follows: TGTGCCAGCAGCCAACTAGAGGGTCTGGCTGGAAACACCATATATTTT. Translated: CASSQLEGLAGNTIYF. The entire variable domain, with the rest obtained from reference TRBV25-1 and TRBJ1-3, is as follows: EADIYQTPRYLVIGTGKKITLECSQTMGHDKMYWYQQDPGMELHLIHYSYGVNSTEKGDLSSESTVSRIRTEHFPLTLESARPSHTSQYLCASSQLEGLAGNTIYFGEGSWLTVV.

This chain uses TRBV5-4 with TRBJ2-2, with 7 bases matching TRBD2. The V segment lost 4 bases and the J segment 0 bases; nucleotides outside the gene matches: 3. In germline, CDR1 is SGHNT, CDR2 YYREEE (reference sequence). The CDR3 spans 15 residues. The CDR3 sequence is CASSPGGTNTGELFF. CDR3 nucleotide sequence: TGTGCCAGCAGCCCCGGGGGGACGAACACCGGGGAGCTGTTTTTT.

V is TRBV5-1 and J is TRBJ2-1; D gene unclear. V lost 3 bases and J 4 bases, leaving 2 bases between the germline ends. The CDR3 sequence is 11 residues long. The germline gives CDR1 SGHRS, CDR2 YFSETQ. CDR3 sequence: CASSSYNEQFF. CDR3 sequence (DNA): TGCGCCAGCAGCTCTTACAATGAGCAGTTCTTC.

This chain links TRBV5-1 with TRBJ2-3, with TRBD2 matching 7 bases. Trimming cost V 5 bases and J 1 base; bases outside gene matches: 7. Germline assignment: CDR1 SGHRS and CDR2 YFSETQ. This CDR3 comprises 15 residues. CDR3 DNA sequence: TGCGCCAGCAGTATAACGGGAGGAGGCACAGATACGCAGTATTTT. It codes for CASSITGGGTDTQYF.

The chain is built from TRBV27 and TRBJ1-5, with D possibly matching TRBD1 (5 bases). CDR1 is MNHEY and CDR2 is SMNVEV in the germline V gene (reference sequence). The V and J ends lost 9 bases and 2 bases respectively, with 17 bases between them. The CDR3 sequence is 15 residues long. The CDR3, as DNA: TGTGCCAGTTGTGCCGGCGGGGACCGCAATCAGCCCCAGCATTTT. It yields the protein CASCAGGDRNQPQHF.

The chain links TRBV28 to TRBJ2-2; TRBD2 is a possible D gene (6 bases). Germline loops: CDR1 MDHEN, CDR2 SYDVKM. With 6 bases removed from V and 3 bases from J, the gap between germline ends came to 14 bases. The CDR3 covers 15 residues. The chain's CDR3 is CASRRGGIYTGELFF. CDR3 coding DNA: TGTGCCAGCAGGAGGGGAGGCATATACACCGGGGAGCTGTTTTTT.

This clone was counted a few times. The chain joins TRBV5-1 to TRBJ1-1; 8 nucleotides match TRBD1. Germline V gives CDR1 SGHRS, CDR2 YFSETQ. After removal of 0 bases from V and 1 base from J, the junction contained 2 bases not matched to a gene. CDR3 length: 15 amino acids. CDR3 sequence: CASSLGGTGNTEAFF. CDR3 DNA sequence: TGCGCCAGCAGCTTGGGCGGGACAGGGAACACTGAAGCTTTCTTT.

This chain joins TRBV19 and TRBJ2-7, with D hard to call. This CDR3 is built from 12 residues. Trimming removed 5 bases from V and 7 bases from J, with 12 bases in between. Germline lookup yields CDR1 LNHDA and CDR2 SQIVND (reference sequence). The CDR3 DNA reads TGTGCCAGTAGTCCCGAGATCGGGGAGCAGTACTTC. This encodes CASSPEIGEQYF.

The sample holds a few counts of this clone. The V and J genes are TRBV5-6 and TRBJ2-7; D unresolved. The CDR3 runs 14 residues. The germline V and J ends were trimmed by 0 bases and 6 bases, with 13 bases remaining between them. Per the germline V gene, CDR1 is SGHDT and CDR2 is YYEEEE. The CDR3 spells CASSLGLRWSEQYF. The DNA of the CDR3 is TGTGCCAGCAGCTTGGGGCTCCGATGGTCCGAGCAGTACTTC. Complete variable domain (other parts from reference TRBV5-6 and TRBJ2-7): DAGVTQSPTHLIKTRGQQVTLRCSPKSGHDTVSWYQQALGQGPQFIFQYYEEEERQRGNFPDRFSGHQFPNYSSELNVNALLLGDSALYLCASSLGLRWSEQYFGPGTRLTVT.

A word on this clone: At one end the junction does not follow the germline gene, possibly because of a read error. The CDR3 spells CASSERREGCF. The CDR3 nucleotides are TGTGCCAGCAGTGAGAGGCGGGAAGGTTGCTTC. This chain uses TRBV6-1 with TRBJ2-7; TRBD2 might be the D (6 bases). The CDR3 sequence is 11 residues long. CDR1 and CDR2 (germline): MNHNS, SASEGT.